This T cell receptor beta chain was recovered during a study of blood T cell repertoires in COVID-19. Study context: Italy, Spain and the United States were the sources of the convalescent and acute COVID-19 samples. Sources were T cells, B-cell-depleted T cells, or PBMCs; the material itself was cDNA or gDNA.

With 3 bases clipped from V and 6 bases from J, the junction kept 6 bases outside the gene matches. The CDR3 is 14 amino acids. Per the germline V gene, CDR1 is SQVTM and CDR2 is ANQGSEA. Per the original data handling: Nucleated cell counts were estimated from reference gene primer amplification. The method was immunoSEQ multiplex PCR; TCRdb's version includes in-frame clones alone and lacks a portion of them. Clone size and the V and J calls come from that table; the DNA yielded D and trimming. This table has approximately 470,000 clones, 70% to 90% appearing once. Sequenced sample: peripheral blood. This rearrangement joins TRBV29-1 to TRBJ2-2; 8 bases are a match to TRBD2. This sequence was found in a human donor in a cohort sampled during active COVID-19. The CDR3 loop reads CSVDVGRVAGELFF. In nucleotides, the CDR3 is TGCAGCGTTGATGTCGGGAGGGTCGCCGGGGAGCTGTTTTTT.